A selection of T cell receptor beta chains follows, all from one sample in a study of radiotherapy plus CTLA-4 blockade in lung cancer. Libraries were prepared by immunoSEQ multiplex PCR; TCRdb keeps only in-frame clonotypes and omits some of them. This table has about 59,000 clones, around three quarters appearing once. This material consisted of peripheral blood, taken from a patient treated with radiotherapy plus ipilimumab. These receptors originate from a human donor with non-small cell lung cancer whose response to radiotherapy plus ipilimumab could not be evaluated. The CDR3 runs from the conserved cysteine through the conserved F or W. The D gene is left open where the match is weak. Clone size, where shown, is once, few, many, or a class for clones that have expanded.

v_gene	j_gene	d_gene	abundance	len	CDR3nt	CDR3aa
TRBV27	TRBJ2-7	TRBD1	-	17	TGTGCCAGCAGTTTTACCGGGACAGGGCCGACCCCCTACGAGCAGTACTTC	CASSFTGTGPTPYEQYF
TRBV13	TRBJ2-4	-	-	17	TGTGCCAGCAGCCCTTGGACTTGGCGAGGAGCCAAAAACATTCAGTACTTC	CASSPWTWRGAKNIQYF
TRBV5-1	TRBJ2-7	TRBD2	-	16	TGCGCCAGCAGCTTGACGCTTAGCGGGGAAACCTACGAGCAGTACTTC	CASSLTLSGETYEQYF
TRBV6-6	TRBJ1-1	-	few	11	TGTGCCAGCACCGTCAACACTGAAGCTTTCTTT	CASTVNTEAFF
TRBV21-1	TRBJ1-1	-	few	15	TGTGCCAGCAGCGATAACAGAGTTTTAAACACTGAAGCTTTCTTT	CASSDNRVLNTEAFF
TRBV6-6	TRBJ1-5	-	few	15	TGTGCCAGCAGTCTCCTGGGGGGAAGCAATCAGCCCCAGCATTTT	CASSLLGGSNQPQHF
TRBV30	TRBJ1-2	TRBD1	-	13	TGTGCCTGGGGGGACAGGGGAATAGGCGGCTACACCTTC	CAWGDRGIGGYTF
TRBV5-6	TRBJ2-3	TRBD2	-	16	TGTGCCAGCAGCTTGAGGGGACTAGTGGGGAAAGATACGCAGTATTTT	CASSLRGLVGKDTQYF
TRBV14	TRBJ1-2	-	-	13	TGTGCCAGCAGCCAGGGGCGCTACTATGGCTACACCTTC	CASSQGRYYGYTF
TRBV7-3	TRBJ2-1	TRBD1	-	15	TGTGCCAGCAGCGCGGACAGGGGGCGCTACAATGAGCAGTTCTTC	CASSADRGRYNEQFF
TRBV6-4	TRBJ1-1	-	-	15	TGTGCCACCCCAAGTGTGCGGGGTCTGAACACTGAAGCTTTCTTT	CATPSVRGLNTEAFF
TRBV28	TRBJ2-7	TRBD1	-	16	TGTGCCAGCAGTTCCCCCGGGACAGCCGTGATCTACGAGCAGTACTTC	CASSSPGTAVIYEQYF
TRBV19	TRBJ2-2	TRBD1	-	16	TGTGCCAGCCTAGGAGACAGGGATCGGGGCACCGGGGAGCTGTTTTTT	CASLGDRDRGTGELFF
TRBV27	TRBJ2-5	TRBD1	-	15	TGTGCCAGCAGTCCACAGGGGGACCCTCAAGAGACCCAGTACTTC	CASSPQGDPQETQYF
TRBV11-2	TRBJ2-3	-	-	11	TGTGCCAGCAGCTTATCGGATACGCAGTATTTT	CASSLSDTQYF
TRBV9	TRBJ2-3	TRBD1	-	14	TGTGCCAGCACCCGACAGGGATACACAGATACGCAGTATTTT	CASTRQGYTDTQYF
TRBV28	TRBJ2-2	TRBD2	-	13	TGTGCCTGCCGGCGGGGGGCCACCGGGGAGCTGTTTTTT	CACRRGATGELFF
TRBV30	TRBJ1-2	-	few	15	TGTGCCTGGAGTGAGTTTAACGGGGGATCCAATGGCTACACCTTC	CAWSEFNGGSNGYTF
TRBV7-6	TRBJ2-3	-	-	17	TGTGCCAGCAGCTTACCCCACCCAGCGGCAAGCACAGATACGCAGTATTTT	CASSLPHPAASTDTQYF
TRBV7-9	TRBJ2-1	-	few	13	TGTGCCAGCTTAGGGGTTCTCCGCAATGAGCAGTTCTTC	CASLGVLRNEQFF
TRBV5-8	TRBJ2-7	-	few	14	TGTGCCAGCAGCTTGGTTCTGCGGAAATTCGAGCAGTACTTC	CASSLVLRKFEQYF
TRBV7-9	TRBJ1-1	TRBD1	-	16	TGTGCCAGCAGCTTAGGGACAGGGCGGAAAACTTCTGAAGCTTTCTTT	CASSLGTGRKTSEAFF
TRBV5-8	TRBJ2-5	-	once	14	TGTGCCAGCAGCTTGGTGTCAGGGGAAGAGACCCAGTACTTC	CASSLVSGEETQYF
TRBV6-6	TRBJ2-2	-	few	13	TGTGCCAGCTGGAGGGCGGGCACCGGGGAGCTGTTTTTT	CASWRAGTGELFF
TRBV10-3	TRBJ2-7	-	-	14	TGTGCCATCAGGGGGGGAAGTAGCTCCTACGAGCAGTACTTC	CAIRGGSSSYEQYF
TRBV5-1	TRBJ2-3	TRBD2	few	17	TGCGCCAGCAGCTTGCTAGCGGGGACGACTAGCACAGATACGCAGTATTTT	CASSLLAGTTSTDTQYF
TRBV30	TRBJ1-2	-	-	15	TGTGCCTGGAGTGTCTGGCGGGCAGCTAACTATGGCTACACCTTC	CAWSVWRAANYGYTF
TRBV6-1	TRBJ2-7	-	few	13	TGTGCCAGCAGTGAAGGGGGGAGGTACGAGCAGTACTTC	CASSEGGRYEQYF